The 6 T cell receptor beta chains presented below share a single source sample, sequenced in a study of cytomegalovirus exposure and HLA in healthy donors. Generated by immunoSEQ multiplex PCR, the TCRdb table keeps only in-frame clones and is missing some. Among approximately 200,000 clones listed, roughly 82% were seen once. Sequencing was done on a sample of PBMCs. Receptors originate from a young man in good health and CMV-seropositive.

The chain has TRBV27 and TRBJ2-2, with 9 bases that match TRBD1. V lost 6 bases, J lost 7 bases, and 6 bases stayed unmatched. The germline V gene encodes CDR1 MNHEY and CDR2 SMNVEV (reference sequence). This CDR3 spans 14 amino acids. CDR3 nucleotides: TGTGCCAGCAGAAGACAGGGGGTTCTCGGGGAGCTGTTTTTT. This gives the protein CASRRQGVLGELFF.

The chain recombines TRBV10-3 with TRBJ2-1; 7 nucleotides agree with TRBD2. The CDR3 runs to 15 residues. V was clipped by 6 bases and J by 3 bases; unmatched bases: 8. Germline V gene lookup returns CDR1 ENHRY and CDR2 SYGVKD. This CDR3 is CAIRQDRGDYNEQFF. The CDR3 nucleotides read TGTGCCATCAGGCAAGATCGGGGGGACTACAATGAGCAGTTCTTC.

Here the CDR3 DNA reads TGTGCCAGCAGCTCAGACATGGCCAAAAACATTCAGTACTTC. Protein product: CASSSDMAKNIQYF. The chain uses TRBV7-9 and TRBJ2-4; D unresolved. This CDR3 comprises 14 residues. Germline V gives CDR1 SEHNR, CDR2 FQNEAQ (reference sequence). Trimming took off 4 bases at V and 1 base at J, with 8 bases between the two ends.

In this sample, this clone turned up once. The CDR3 protein is CASSDSTSGRFSGELFF. CDR3 sequence (DNA): TGTGCCAGCAGCGATTCGACTAGCGGGAGGTTCTCCGGGGAGCTGTTTTTT. The rearrangement uses TRBV9 and TRBJ2-2, with TRBD2 matching over 13 bases. Germline V gene data show CDR1 as SGDLS and CDR2 as YYNGEE. The CDR3 contains 17 residues. Trimming removed 3 bases from V and 6 bases from J; junction bases left unmatched: 8.

This clone has just a few counts. V usage is TRBV13 and J usage is TRBJ2-7, with TRBD2 matching over 10 bases. The CDR3 runs to 17 residues. After removal of 4 bases from V and 2 bases from J, the junction contained 11 bases not matched to a gene. Germline CDR1 PRHDT, CDR2 FYEKMQ (reference sequence). Here the CDR3 reads CASSSRGQREGPYEQYF. The CDR3 nucleotides read TGTGCCAGCAGCTCGAGGGGACAGCGGGAGGGCCCCTACGAGCAGTACTTC.

This chain uses TRBV11-3 with TRBJ2-2; D is uncertain. Looked up from germline, CDR1 is SGHNT and CDR2 is YENEEA. The CDR3 is 13 amino acids. Trimming removed 1 base at V and 4 bases at J, with 4 bases between. CDR3 nucleotide sequence: TGTGCCAGCAGCTTAGTAGTCACCGGGGAGCTGTTTTTT. As protein: CASSLVVTGELFF. Together with reference TRBV11-3 and TRBJ2-2, the CDR3 gives the full variable domain: EAGVVQSPRYKIIEKKQPVAFWCNPISGHNTLYWYLQNLGQGPELLIRYENEEAVDDSQLPKDRFSAERLKGVDSTLKIQPAELGDSAVYLCASSLVVTGELFFGEGSRLTVL.